This passage covers 10 T cell receptor beta chains from one sample sequenced in a study of T cell repertoires in cytomegalovirus infection (dated by TCRdb to between 2018 and 2020). Data came from an Illumina HiSeq 1500. The public sequencing data were trimmed at Q25 with fastp and processed into clonotypes with MiXCR by TCRdb, which kept only in-frame beta chains. Identical CDR3 proteins give one entry, which carries the most common genes and DNA. The sample includes fewer than 350,000 distinct CDR3 sequences, with roughly a sixth observed a single time. The ten top clones hold about 12% of the sample. The sample comprised PBMCs. These TCRs come from a human donor in good health (CMV status not recorded). Some clones in this sample may be carry-over from other donors' samples.

This clonotype has a handful of counts. V usage is TRBV7-2 and J usage is TRBJ2-7; 10 bases agree with TRBD2. With 5 bases clipped from V and 3 bases from J, the junction kept 10 bases outside the gene matches. Germline loops: CDR1 SGHTA, CDR2 FQGNSA. The CDR3 is 16 amino acids. CDR3 sequence reads: CASSNGFSGGHYEQYF. CDR3 coding DNA: TGTGCCAGCAGCAATGGGTTTAGCGGGGGGCACTACGAGCAGTACTTC.

This clonotype has ten or more counts. The chain recombines TRBV7-9 with TRBJ2-1; a weak D match, TRBD2 (5 bases). V was shortened by 6 bases and J by 5 bases, with 17 bases between the two germline ends. The CDR3 has 15 residues. Germline V lookup: CDR1 SEHNR, CDR2 FQNEAQ (reference sequence). Here the CDR3 reads CASSPKRRLNNEQFF. CDR3 nucleotides: TGTGCCAGCAGTCCCAAGCGGCGGCTCAACAATGAGCAGTTCTTC.

This sequence joins TRBV20-1 and TRBJ1-2, with 9 bases aligning to TRBD1. The CDR3 extends over 15 amino acids. Trimming cost V 3 bases and J 6 bases; bases outside gene matches: 11. CDR1 and CDR2 from the germline V gene are DFQATT and SNEGSKA (reference sequence). The CDR3 spells CSASSTGTGRDGYTF. The CDR3 coding sequence is TGCAGTGCTAGCTCAACCGGGACAGGGCGGGATGGCTACACCTTC.

This clonotype was seen a handful of times. The chain has TRBV20-1 and TRBJ2-7, with 7 bases fitting TRBD1. With 5 bases clipped from V and 3 bases from J, the junction kept 7 bases outside the gene matches. Germline V gene data show CDR1 as DFQATT and CDR2 as SNEGSKA (reference sequence). The CDR3 is 13 residues long. The CDR3 here is CSAGDSLNYEQYF. CDR3 sequence (DNA): TGCAGTGCTGGGGACAGTCTAAACTACGAGCAGTACTTC.

This CDR3 is CASSLEGSMGYEQYF. The CDR3 DNA follows: TGTGCCAGCAGCTTAGAGGGTTCCATGGGATACGAGCAGTACTTC. The chain is built from TRBV7-8 and TRBJ2-7, with D unresolved. The V gene's germline CDR1 is SGHVS and CDR2 FQNEAQ. The CDR3 sequence is 15 residues long. Trimming took off 1 base at V and 4 bases at J, with 14 bases between the two ends. Filled out from reference TRBV7-8 and TRBJ2-7, the complete variable domain reads GAGVSQSPRYKVAKRGQDVALRCDPISGHVSLFWYQQALGQGPEFLTYFQNEAQLDKSGLPSDRFFAERPEGSVSTLKIQRTQQEDSAVYLCASSLEGSMGYEQYFGPGTRLTVT.

The chain combines TRBV27 with TRBJ2-5; D possibly corresponds to TRBD1 (6 bases). V lost 5 bases and J lost 6, with 13 bases in between. This CDR3 comprises 13 residues. Germline CDR1 MNHEY, CDR2 SMNVEV (reference sequence). The DNA for the CDR3 is TGTGCCAGCAGTCCAGGGGCCGCACAGACCCAGTACTTC. The encoded protein is CASSPGAAQTQYF.

This chain joins TRBV7-9 and TRBJ2-2; D is possibly TRBD1 (5 bases). V lost 5 bases to trimming and J lost 0 bases, with 13 bases between them. Germline CDR1 SEHNR, CDR2 FQNEAQ (reference sequence). This CDR3 is 16 amino acids long. The CDR3 sequence is CASSQDRAPNTGELFF. CDR3 nucleotide sequence: TGTGCCAGCAGCCAAGACAGAGCCCCGAACACCGGGGAGCTGTTTTTT.

The chain is built from TRBV20-1 and TRBJ1-2; no clear D. V shed 1 base and J shed 0 bases, with 12 bases lying between them. The CDR3 has 15 residues. CDR1 is DFQATT, CDR2 SNEGSKA, per germline (reference sequence). CDR3 amino acids: CSARVGSAANYGYTF. Written as DNA, the CDR3 is TGCAGTGCTAGAGTGGGGTCGGCAGCTAACTATGGCTACACCTTC.

This clonotype has a count of ten or more. V and J are TRBV7-6 and TRBJ2-5, with D uncertain. V was clipped by 6 bases and J by 1 base, with 3 bases between them. The CDR3 has 11 amino acids. Looked up from germline, CDR1 is SGHVS and CDR2 is FNYEAQ. CDR3 region: CASSPQETQYF. For the CDR3, the DNA is TGTGCCAGCAGTCCCCAAGAGACCCAGTACTTC.

This chain uses TRBV18 with TRBJ1-2; D is uncertain. Germline V lookup: CDR1 KGHSH, CDR2 LQKENI. The CDR3 has 15 residues. V lost 5 bases and J lost 6, with 19 bases in between. The CDR3: CASSTALAKTDGYTF. CDR3 DNA: TGTGCCAGCTCAACGGCTTTGGCAAAAACGGATGGCTACACCTTC.